This entry lists 5 T cell receptor beta chains sequenced from one sample in a study of persistence of HIV-infected CD4 T cells. These receptors' targets are unknown. Lysates of CMV-infected fibroblasts at around 9.1 ug/mL stimulated these cells. Sorted nonresponding memory CD4+ T cells were CD40L-negative, CD69-negative, CD45RO-high. This was the immunoSEQ version 4 assay in survey mode. Clones were read by immunoSEQ multiplex PCR, and TCRdb kept only the in-frame ones, dropping some. The table shows 45,000 to 55,000 clones, with around 72% occurring only once. The sequencing used CD4+ T cells sorted from PBMCs after roughly 18-hour stimulation, collected from a patient who received antiretroviral therapy. These receptors were obtained from an adult man with HIV who was CMV-seropositive.

This rearrangement joins TRBV5-1 to TRBJ2-3, with D perhaps TRBD1 or TRBD2 (5 bases each). Trimming pared 3 bases from V and 4 bases from J, leaving 12 bases between. Looked up from germline, CDR1 is SGHRS and CDR2 is YFSETQ. The CDR3 has 14 amino acids. This chain's CDR3 is CASSWGRLADTQYF. The CDR3, as DNA: TGCGCCAGCAGCTGGGGACGACTCGCAGATACGCAGTATTTT.

This clone is labeled as medium-sized (0.01 to 0.1%). V is TRBV4-3 and J is TRBJ1-1; D is possibly TRBD1 (5 bases). The CDR3 extends over 16 amino acids. Trimming left V 4 bases short and J 6 bases short, with 21 bases between. Germline lookup yields CDR1 LGHNA and CDR2 YSLEER. The CDR3 spells CASSLRDSMRKAEAFF. The CDR3 bases are TGCGCCAGCAGCCTCCGGGACTCTATGAGGAAAGCTGAAGCTTTCTTT.

V usage is TRBV4-3 and J usage is TRBJ1-6; D may be TRBD1 (6 bases). V lost 3 bases and J 9 bases, leaving 12 bases between the germline ends. Germline V CDR1 and CDR2: LGHNA, YSLEER. This CDR3 comprises 14 residues. In nucleotides, the CDR3 is TGCGCCAGCAGCCAGACGGACAGACCTTCACCCCTCCACTTT. This translates into CASSQTDRPSPLHF.

J is TRBJ1-4 and V is TRBV6-1; 10 nucleotides match TRBD1. The V and J ends lost 2 bases and 0 bases, in that order; junction bases with no gene match: 3. Germline V CDR1 and CDR2: MNHNS, SASEGT. The CDR3 loop spans 17 amino acids. The CDR3 DNA sequence: TGTGCCAGCAGTGAACCAGGACAGGGGGCAACTAATGAAAAACTGTTTTTT. It is translated as CASSEPGQGATNEKLFF.

The chain links TRBV27 to TRBJ2-7, with D possibly being TRBD1 or TRBD2 (5 bases each). The germline CDR1 and CDR2 sequences are MNHEY and SMNVEV (reference sequence). The V and J ends lost 8 bases and 6 bases respectively, with 14 bases between them. The CDR3 sequence is 12 residues long. CDR3 sequence reads: CASGDRFGEQYF. The DNA for the CDR3 is TGTGCCAGCGGGGACCGGTTTGGCGAGCAGTACTTC.